These 32 T cell receptor beta chains share one sample of origin, sequenced in a study of blood T cell repertoires in COVID-19. Sequencing was performed with immunoSEQ multiplex PCR; in TCRdb, only in-frame clones are kept and a portion is missing. The sample has 390,000 or so clones, about 86% seen once. The source material was PBMCs or T cells enriched from blood (not recorded which). The source is a woman aged 45-60 years who had recovered from COVID-19.

This chain links TRBV3-1 (or the pseudogene TRBV3-2) with TRBJ2-7, with 10 bases that match TRBD2. The germline V gene encodes CDR1 LGHDT and CDR2 YNNKEL (reference sequence). The CDR3 length is 16 residues. The V and J ends lost 3 bases and 2 bases, in that order; junction bases with no gene match: 7. CDR3 amino acids: CASSHEERGGTYEQYF. CDR3 coding DNA: TGTGCCAGCAGCCATGAAGAGCGGGGGGGGACCTACGAGCAGTACTTC.

The V gene is TRBV4-1, the J gene TRBJ2-1; no clear D gene. V dropped 0 bases and J dropped 0 bases, with 12 bases sitting between them. The CDR3 is 17 residues long. The germline V gene encodes CDR1 MGHRA and CDR2 YSYEKL. The CDR3 spells CASSQEGEASSYNEQFF. CDR3 nucleotide sequence: TGCGCCAGCAGCCAAGAAGGAGAAGCGAGCTCCTACAATGAGCAGTTCTTC.

V gene TRBV2 combines with J gene TRBJ2-5, with 14 nucleotides matching TRBD2. Trimming at V came to 6 bases and at J to 1 base, leaving 4 bases not matched to a gene. The CDR3 has 16 amino acids. Germline CDR1 SNHLY, CDR2 FYNNEI. In nucleotides, the CDR3 is TGTGCCAGCAGGATTGGACTAGCGGGGGGCCAAGAGACCCAGTACTTC. This codes for CASRIGLAGGQETQYF.

This clone occurred once. This sequence joins TRBV30 and TRBJ1-3; no clear D. The CDR3 has 12 amino acids. Germline-derived CDR1 and CDR2 are GTSNPN and SVGIG (reference sequence). V was cut by 0 bases and J by 10 bases, with 10 bases left in between. This CDR3 is CAWSVIAATIYF. For the CDR3, the DNA is TGTGCCTGGAGTGTAATCGCGGCAACCATATATTTT.

This chain connects TRBV5-5 to TRBJ1-6; perhaps TRBD1 as D (5 bases). CDR3 size: 15 residues. V was pared by 4 bases and J by 7 bases, with 15 bases between. Germline V gene lookup returns CDR1 SGHKS and CDR2 YYEKEE (reference sequence). CDR3 bases: TGTGCCAGCAGCCCGTTATCCTGGGGCAATTCACCCCTCCACTTT. Its protein product is CASSPLSWGNSPLHF.

The gene calls are TRBV2 and TRBJ1-4; the D gene is possibly TRBD1 (5 bases). There are 15 residues in the CDR3. Germline CDR1 reads SNHLY; CDR2 reads FYNNEI. Trimming removed 4 bases from V and 2 bases from J, with 11 bases in between. CDR3 coding DNA: TGTGCCAGCAGTGTTCAGGGTTCGACTAATGAAAAACTGTTTTTT. This codes for CASSVQGSTNEKLFF.

The genes are TRBV7-9 and TRBJ2-1; TRBD2 aligns across 7 bases. V lost 5 bases, J lost 0 bases, and 13 bases stayed unmatched. This CDR3 region has 18 residues. Germline-derived CDR1 and CDR2 are SEHNR and FQNEAQ (reference sequence). CDR3 in DNA: TGTGCCAGCAGCCTGCGGGGGTTACAAGGGAGCTCCTACAATGAGCAGTTCTTC. Translating it yields CASSLRGLQGSSYNEQFF.

The V call is TRBV5-6, the J call TRBJ1-5, with D hard to call. This CDR3 comprises 14 residues. Germline CDR1 reads SGHDT; CDR2 reads YYEEEE. Trimming removed 2 bases from V and 2 bases from J, with 8 bases in between. As DNA, the CDR3 is TGTGCCAGCAGCTTCCAGCAGGGCAATCAGCCCCAGCATTTT. As protein: CASSFQQGNQPQHF.

The gene calls are TRBV7-8 and TRBJ2-7, with 7 bases aligning to TRBD2. This CDR3 comprises 17 residues. The germline gives CDR1 SGHVS, CDR2 FQNEAQ. The V and J ends lost 3 bases and 0 bases, in that order; junction bases with no gene match: 11. The CDR3 coding sequence is TGTGCCAGCAGCTTCCGAGAAGCGGGACCGAGCTCCTACGAGCAGTACTTC. Residues: CASSFREAGPSSYEQYF.

J is TRBJ2-7 and V is TRBV7-9; 9 nucleotides align to TRBD1. The trim removed 5 bases at V and 5 bases at J, leaving 4 bases unmatched. Germline V gives CDR1 SEHNR, CDR2 FQNEAQ (reference sequence). The length of the CDR3 is 13 residues. The CDR3 region is CASSPDRGDEQYF. The CDR3 DNA sequence: TGTGCCAGCAGCCCAGACAGGGGGGACGAGCAGTACTTC.

V and J are TRBV19 and TRBJ2-7; TRBD2 aligns across 12 bases. The CDR3 consists of 16 residues. Germline assignment: CDR1 LNHDA and CDR2 SQIVND (reference sequence). Germline trimming cut 4 bases from V and 7 bases from J; bases unmatched to any gene: 11. The CDR3 coding sequence is TGTGCCAGTAGTACCTCCGCTAGCGGGGGGGCTTCGGAGCAGTACTTC. Residues: CASSTSASGGASEQYF.

This chain links TRBV4-2 with TRBJ1-1; 7 positions match TRBD1. V dropped 3 bases and J dropped 2; count of bases not matched to a gene: 6. This CDR3 spans 15 amino acids. From germline, CDR1 is LGHNA and CDR2 YNFKEQ. The CDR3 nucleotides are TGTGCCAGCAGCCAGGGACAGACCTCTAACACTGAAGCTTTCTTT. Translation gives CASSQGQTSNTEAFF.

The chain has TRBV28 and TRBJ2-3; tentative D call: TRBD2 (5 bases). The CDR3 has 15 residues. Trimming removed 3 bases from V and 6 bases from J, with 16 bases in between. Germline CDR1 is MDHEN and CDR2 is SYDVKM. The CDR3 DNA reads TGTGCCAGCAGTTTTGACGGGGTCATCGTGGATACGCAGTATTTT. It codes for CASSFDGVIVDTQYF.

The J gene is TRBJ2-5, the V gene TRBV5-1; 10 bases map to TRBD1. CDR1 and CDR2 from the germline V gene are SGHRS and YFSETQ. The CDR3 sequence is 12 residues long. The V gene end was trimmed by 3 bases and the J gene end by 12 bases; junction bases not matched to a gene: 5. Here the CDR3 DNA reads TGCGCCAGCAGCTGGGACAGGGGAACCAAGTACTTC. Translated, it gives CASSWDRGTKYF. Full variable domain (outside the CDR3, taken from reference TRBV5-1 and TRBJ2-5): KAGVTQTPRYLIKTRGQQVTLSCSPISGHRSVSWYQQTPGQGLQFLFEYFSETQRNKGNFPGRFSGRQFSNSRSEMNVSTLELGDSALYLCASSWDRGTKYFGPGTRLLVL.

CDR3 coding DNA: TGCGCCAGCAGCTTGGCCGGCCGGGACAATGAGCAGTTCTTC. Residues: CASSLAGRDNEQFF. This chain joins TRBV5-1 and TRBJ2-1; D unclear. This CDR3 has 14 amino acids. Germline CDR1 and CDR2: SGHRS and YFSETQ. V was shortened by 0 bases and J by 5 bases, with 9 bases between the two germline ends.

The chain joins TRBV9 to TRBJ1-2, with TRBD1 matching 8 bases. This CDR3 is 15 amino acids long. V gave up 4 bases and J gave up 4 bases; unmatched junction bases: 9. CDR1 is SGDLS and CDR2 is YYNGEE in the germline V gene. CDR3 loop: CASSLGQGVAYGYTF. The DNA of the CDR3 is TGTGCCAGCAGCCTAGGACAGGGTGTCGCCTATGGCTACACCTTC.

This clone was observed a few times. The chain uses TRBV6-5 and TRBJ1-2, with D perhaps TRBD1 (5 bases). Germline V gene data show CDR1 as MNHEY and CDR2 as SVGAGI. The CDR3 consists of 14 residues. With 2 bases removed from V and 2 bases from J, the gap between germline ends came to 9 bases. CDR3 residues: CASSYLGGNYGYTF. The CDR3 region has the DNA TGTGCCAGCAGTTACCTGGGGGGGAACTATGGCTACACCTTC.

This sequence joins TRBV3-1 (or the pseudogene TRBV3-2) and TRBJ1-2, with 7 bases that match TRBD1. The CDR3 length is 15 residues. V gave up 6 bases and J gave up 2 bases; unmatched junction bases: 9. Germline loops: CDR1 LGHDT, CDR2 YNNKEL (reference sequence). The CDR3 sequence: CASSHLGQQNYGYTF. As DNA, the CDR3 is TGTGCCAGCAGTCATCTGGGACAGCAAAACTATGGCTACACCTTC.

This chain links TRBV5-1 with TRBJ1-2; 9 bases are shared with TRBD1. Germline-derived CDR1 and CDR2 are SGHRS and YFSETQ. This CDR3 spans 16 amino acids. Losses at the gene ends were 5 bases for V and 7 bases for J; bases not matched to a gene: 15. This CDR3 reads CASRRPGQGRGPGYTF. As DNA, the CDR3 is TGCGCCAGCAGGCGTCCGGGACAGGGTCGGGGTCCTGGCTACACCTTC.

This clone was detected a few times. This sequence joins TRBV7-8 and TRBJ2-4, with a weak D call TRBD2 (5 bases). The CDR3 has 15 residues. Germline CDR1 is SGHVS and CDR2 is FQNEAQ. Trimming removed 1 base from V and 1 base from J, with 8 bases in between. The CDR3 nucleotides are TGTGCCAGCAGCTTAGTTGGGGAGGCCAAAAACATTCAGTACTTC. It yields the protein CASSLVGEAKNIQYF.

This chain links TRBV4-1 with TRBJ2-5; 15 bases agree with TRBD2. Trimming removed 2 bases from V and 1 base from J; junction bases left unmatched: 8. Germline values: CDR1 MGHRA, CDR2 YSYEKL. The length of the CDR3 is 19 residues. CDR3: CASSQTGLAGGPVQETQYF. In nucleotides, the CDR3 is TGCGCCAGCAGCCAAACCGGACTAGCGGGGGGGCCTGTCCAAGAGACCCAGTACTTC.

The rearrangement joins TRBV5-6 to TRBJ1-3; D not certain. Trimming took 4 bases from V and 6 from J, leaving 14 bases between them. The CDR3 runs to 14 residues. Germline CDR1 and CDR2: SGHDT and YYEEEE. The CDR3 coding sequence is TGTGCCAGCAGCCTAGAAGGAGTTTTAAACACCATATATTTT. Translation: CASSLEGVLNTIYF.

The gene calls are TRBV21-1 and TRBJ2-7; no check of the table's D call, TRBD1, against the DNA was made. TRBV21-1 is tagged as a pseudogene. The CDR3 is made up of 13 amino acids. The CDR3 DNA sequence: TGTGCCAGCAGAACAGGGCGCGACTACGAGCAGTACTTC. Its protein product is CASRTGRDYEQYF.

The chain has TRBV7-2 and TRBJ2-7; no clear D. From germline, CDR1 is SGHTA and CDR2 FQGNSA. The V end was cut by 0 bases, the J end by 2 bases, with 8 bases between. The CDR3 consists of 14 residues. The CDR3 DNA is TGTGCCAGCAGCTTAGCTACTTTCACCTACGAGCAGTACTTC. Protein: CASSLATFTYEQYF.

V is TRBV7-9 and J is TRBJ2-7, with D possibly matching TRBD2 (5 bases). Trimming took 4 bases from V and 1 from J, leaving 20 bases between them. The CDR3 length is 17 residues. Germline V gene lookup returns CDR1 SEHNR and CDR2 FQNEAQ (reference sequence). As DNA, the CDR3 is TGTGCCAGCAGCTCGAGGGAGATGGGTGGGTGGTCCTACGAGCAGTACTTC. It is translated as CASSSREMGGWSYEQYF.

The J gene is TRBJ1-5, the V gene TRBV7-9; no reliable D call. This CDR3 is 12 amino acids long. Trimming shortened V by 4 bases and J by 9 bases, and 10 bases separated the two germline ends. Germline lookup yields CDR1 SEHNR and CDR2 FQNEAQ (reference sequence). In DNA form, the CDR3 reads TGTGCCAGCAGCTACACGGGAAGGCCCCAGCATTTT. Residues: CASSYTGRPQHF.

V is TRBV11-2 and J is TRBJ1-3; 8 positions agree with TRBD1. Germline values: CDR1 SGHAT, CDR2 FQNNGV. V trimming: 5 bases; J trimming: 4 bases; junction bases outside the gene matches: 10. The CDR3 is 16 residues long. In DNA form, the CDR3 reads TGTGCCAGCAGCATCAGGACAGGGAAGGAGGGAAACACCATATATTTT. Its protein is CASSIRTGKEGNTIYF.

V gene TRBV15 combines with J gene TRBJ1-6; 8 positions agree with TRBD1. V shed 2 bases and J 9 bases; nucleotides not matched to a gene: 15. The CDR3 spans 18 residues. The V gene's germline CDR1 is LNHNV and CDR2 YYDKDF (reference sequence). The CDR3 coding sequence is TGTGCCACCAGCAGACATTTCTGGCAGGGGGCGGAAATTTCACCCCTCCACTTT. It encodes CATSRHFWQGAEISPLHF.

V usage is TRBV18 and J usage is TRBJ1-6; no reliable D call. Germline V gives CDR1 KGHSH, CDR2 LQKENI. Trimming took off 3 bases at V and 5 bases at J, with 11 bases between the two ends. The CDR3 loop spans 15 amino acids. CDR3 sequence (DNA): TGTGCCAGCTCACCCCTCTGGGGAGATAATTCACCCCTCCACTTT. It codes for CASSPLWGDNSPLHF.

The chain is built from TRBV4-1 and TRBJ1-2; D possibly corresponds to TRBD1 (5 bases). Germline loops: CDR1 MGHRA, CDR2 YSYEKL. This CDR3 is 15 amino acids long. V lost 3 bases, J lost 2 bases, and 13 bases lay in between. This CDR3 is CASSQQDSLNYGYTF. The CDR3 nucleotides read TGCGCCAGCAGCCAGCAAGACAGCTTAAACTATGGCTACACCTTC.

This clone has a single count. The chain carries TRBV5-1 and TRBJ1-2; D perhaps matches TRBD1 (5 bases). V lost 0 bases to trimming and J lost 0 bases, with 15 bases between them. Germline V gene data show CDR1 as SGHRS and CDR2 as YFSETQ. The CDR3 spans 17 residues. CDR3 protein: CASSLGFRDSPNYGYTF. CDR3 DNA: TGCGCCAGCAGCTTGGGATTTAGAGACAGTCCTAACTATGGCTACACCTTC.

V usage is TRBV21-1 and J usage is TRBJ2-4; the D call in the table, TRBD1, was not verified against the DNA. TRBV21-1 is a pseudogene segment. CDR3 length: 23 residues. CDR3 loop: CASSKRRLGDRETEELAKNIQYF. The CDR3 nucleotides are TGTGCCAGCAGCAAAAGGCGATTAGGCGACAGGGAAACCGAGGAACTAGCCAAAAACATTCAGTACTTC.